This TCR beta chain was sequenced in a study of cytomegalovirus exposure and HLA in healthy donors. About the research overall: Clustering assigned approximately 78% of the roughly 400 genotyped donors to the Caucasian-associated ancestry cluster.

Germline V gives CDR1 SGHTA, CDR2 FQGTGA. Trimming removed 3 bases at V and 2 bases at J, with 7 bases between. CDR3 size: 13 residues. The PCR ran on 60 Vbeta and 13 Jbeta primers. Sequencing was performed with immunoSEQ multiplex PCR; in TCRdb, only in-frame clones are kept and a portion is missing. The table lists about 150,000 clones, roughly 84% of them singletons. Worth noting for this clone: No antigen is known for it.

Study conclusions and caveats: Earlier results showed most TCR beta V segments being productive about 87% or about 30% of the time. Among TCR beta chains, those listed as cytomegalovirus-associated numbered around 160.

This chain uses TRBV7-3 with TRBJ2-5; D perhaps matches TRBD1 (5 bases). The TCR comes from a boy aged 2 to 9 in good health and CMV-seronegative. The sequenced material came from PBMCs. The chain's CDR3 is CASSFAGQETQYF. The CDR3 DNA sequence: TGTGCCAGCAGCTTTGCAGGGCAAGAGACCCAGTACTTC.